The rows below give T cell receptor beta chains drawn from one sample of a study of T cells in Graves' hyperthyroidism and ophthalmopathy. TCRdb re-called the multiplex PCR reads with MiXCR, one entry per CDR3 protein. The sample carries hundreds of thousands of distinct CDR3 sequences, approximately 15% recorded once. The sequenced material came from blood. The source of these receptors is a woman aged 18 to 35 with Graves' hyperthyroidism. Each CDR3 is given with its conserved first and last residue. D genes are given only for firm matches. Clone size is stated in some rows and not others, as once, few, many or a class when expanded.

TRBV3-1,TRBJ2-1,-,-,TGTGCCAGCAGCCAAGATTTTGCCGACAGCTACAATGAGCAGTTCTTC,CASSQDFADSYNEQFF
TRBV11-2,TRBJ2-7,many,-,TGTGCCAGCAGCCCAAAGGCGTTCCAGGGACGGTACGAGCAGTACTTC,CASSPKAFQGRYEQYF
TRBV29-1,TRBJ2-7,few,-,TGCAGCGTTAGTCGAGGACCCTACGAGCAGTACTTC,CSVSRGPYEQYF
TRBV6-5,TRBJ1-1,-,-,TGTGCCAGCAGTTACTCGCGGATGAACACTGAAGCTTTCTTT,CASSYSRMNTEAFF
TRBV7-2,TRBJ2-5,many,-,TGTGCCAGCAGCCTAGGGGTAGCGGCCCAAGAGACCCAGTACTTC,CASSLGVAAQETQYF
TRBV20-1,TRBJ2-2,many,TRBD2,TGCAGTGCTAAGGCGAGCGGGAGGGCCCCCGGGGAGCTGTTTTTT,CSAKASGRAPGELFF
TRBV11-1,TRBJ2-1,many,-,TGTGCCAGCGGCCATGGCGTACGCGCGGCCCCCAATGAGCAGTTCTTC,CASGHGVRAAPNEQFF
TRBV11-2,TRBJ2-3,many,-,TGTGCCAGCAGCTTAGAATGGCCAGAAACAGATACGCAGTATTTT,CASSLEWPETDTQYF
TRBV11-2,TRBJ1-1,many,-,TGTGCCAGCAGCTTACAGGACTACACTGAAGCTTTCTTT,CASSLQDYTEAFF
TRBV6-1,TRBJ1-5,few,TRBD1,TGTGCCAGCAGCCCCACAGGGGCCGGGAGCAATCACCCCCAGCATTTT,CASSPTGAGSNHPQHF
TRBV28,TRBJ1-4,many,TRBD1,TGTGCCAGCAGTTTTGGACAGGGATTCTATGAAAAACTGTTTTTT,CASSFGQGFYEKLFF
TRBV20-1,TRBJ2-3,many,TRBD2,TGCAGTGCTAGAGTGGCGGGAGGCACAGATACGCAGTATTTT,CSARVAGGTDTQYF
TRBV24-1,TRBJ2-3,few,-,TGTGCCACCAGTGACCCTCGACAGTCCCTGAGCACAGATACGCAGTATTTT,CATSDPRQSLSTDTQYF
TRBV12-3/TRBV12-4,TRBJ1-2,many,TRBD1,TGTGCCAGCCGGGACAGTGACTATGGCTACACCTTC,CASRDSDYGYTF
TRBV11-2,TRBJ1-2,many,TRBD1,TGTGCCAGCAGCCTCTGGGCCAGGGGGGACTATGGCTACACCTTC,CASSLWARGDYGYTF
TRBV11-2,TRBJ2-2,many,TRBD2,TGTGCCAGCAGTAGATCAAGGACTAGTGGGGGGGAGCTGTTTTTT,CASSRSRTSGGELFF
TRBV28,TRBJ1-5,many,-,TGTGCCAGCAGCATCAACTTTAGGACAGAACCCAATCAGCCCCAGCATTTT,CASSINFRTEPNQPQHF
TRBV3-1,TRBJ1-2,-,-,TGTGCCAGCAGCCAAGTCTTACGGTCCTATGGCTACACCTTC,CASSQVLRSYGYTF
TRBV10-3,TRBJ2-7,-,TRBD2,TGTGCCATCAGGATGGGACTAGCGGACTACGAGCAGTACTTC,CAIRMGLADYEQYF
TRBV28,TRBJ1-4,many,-,TGTGCCAGCAGTTTGCCCAAGGCAACTAATGAAAAACTGTTTTTT,CASSLPKATNEKLFF
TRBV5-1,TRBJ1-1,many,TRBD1,TGCGCCAGCAGGGCAGGGGGACCCACTGAAGCTTTCTTT,CASRAGGPTEAFF
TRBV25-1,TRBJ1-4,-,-,TGTGCCAGCAGTGAAGGGACCTCGGGGGAGGAAAAACTGTTTTTT,CASSEGTSGEEKLFF
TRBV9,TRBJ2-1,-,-,TGTGCCAGCAGCGCCCGGGACTGGGTCAACAATGAGCAGTTCTTC,CASSARDWVNNEQFF